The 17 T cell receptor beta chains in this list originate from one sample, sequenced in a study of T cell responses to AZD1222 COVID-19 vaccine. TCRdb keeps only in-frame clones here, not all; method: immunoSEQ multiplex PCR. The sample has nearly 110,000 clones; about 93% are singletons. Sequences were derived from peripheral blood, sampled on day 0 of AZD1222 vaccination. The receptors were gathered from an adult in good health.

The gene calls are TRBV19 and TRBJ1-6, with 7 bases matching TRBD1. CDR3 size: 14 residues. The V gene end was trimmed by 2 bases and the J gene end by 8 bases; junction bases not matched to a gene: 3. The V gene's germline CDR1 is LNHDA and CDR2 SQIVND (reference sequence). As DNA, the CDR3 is TGTGCCAGTAGTATACTGCAGGGGGATTCACCCCTCCACTTT. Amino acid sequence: CASSILQGDSPLHF.

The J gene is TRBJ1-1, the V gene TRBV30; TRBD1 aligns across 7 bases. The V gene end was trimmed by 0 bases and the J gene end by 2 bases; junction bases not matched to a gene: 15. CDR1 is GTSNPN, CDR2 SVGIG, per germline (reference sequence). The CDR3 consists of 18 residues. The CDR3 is CAWSVHHFNRGGNTEAFF. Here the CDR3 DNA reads TGTGCCTGGAGTGTACACCATTTTAACAGGGGCGGTAACACTGAAGCTTTCTTT.

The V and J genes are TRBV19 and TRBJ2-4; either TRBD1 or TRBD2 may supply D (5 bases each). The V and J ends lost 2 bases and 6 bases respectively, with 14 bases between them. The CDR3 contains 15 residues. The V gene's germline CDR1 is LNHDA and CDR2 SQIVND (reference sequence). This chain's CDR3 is CASSINGADGNIQYF. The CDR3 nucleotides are TGTGCCAGTAGTATAAACGGGGCGGACGGAAACATTCAGTACTTC.

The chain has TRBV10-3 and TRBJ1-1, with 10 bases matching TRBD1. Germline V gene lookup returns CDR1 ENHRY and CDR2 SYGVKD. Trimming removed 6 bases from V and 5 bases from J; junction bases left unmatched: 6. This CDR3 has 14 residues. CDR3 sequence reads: CAISPGQGFTEAFF. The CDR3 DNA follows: TGTGCCATCAGCCCGGGACAGGGGTTTACTGAAGCTTTCTTT.

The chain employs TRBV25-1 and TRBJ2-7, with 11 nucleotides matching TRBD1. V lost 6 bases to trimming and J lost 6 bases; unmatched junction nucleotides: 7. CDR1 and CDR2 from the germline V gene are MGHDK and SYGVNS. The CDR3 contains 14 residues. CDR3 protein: CASRGADRGLEQYF. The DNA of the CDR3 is TGTGCCAGCAGGGGGGCGGACAGGGGGCTCGAGCAGTACTTC.

Here the CDR3 reads CASSQGAGGPYGYTF. The DNA of the CDR3 is TGTGCCAGCAGCCAGGGGGCGGGGGGCCCCTATGGCTACACCTTC. The chain uses TRBV3-1 (or the pseudogene TRBV3-2) and TRBJ1-2; D perhaps matches TRBD1 (6 bases). Germline CDR1 and CDR2: LGHDT and YNNKEL (reference sequence). Trimming pared 3 bases from V and 4 bases from J, leaving 15 bases between. This CDR3 is built from 15 residues.

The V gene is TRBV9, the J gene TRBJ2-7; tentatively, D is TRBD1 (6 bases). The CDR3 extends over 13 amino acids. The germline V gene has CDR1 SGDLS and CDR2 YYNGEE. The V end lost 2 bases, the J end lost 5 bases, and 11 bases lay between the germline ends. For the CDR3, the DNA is TGTGCCAGCAGCGTCGCGCCAGGGGACGAGCAGTACTTC. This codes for CASSVAPGDEQYF.

This CDR3 reads CASSPTPGYSKYRTEAFF. The DNA for the CDR3 is TGTGCCAGCAGCCCTACACCCGGGTATAGTAAGTATCGCACTGAAGCTTTCTTT. The rearrangement links TRBV6-2 or TRBV6-3 to TRBJ1-1, with unresolved D. Germline V gene sequence: CDR1 MNHEY, CDR2 SVGEGT. The CDR3 totals 18 residues. Trimming removed 6 bases at V and 4 bases at J, with 27 bases between.

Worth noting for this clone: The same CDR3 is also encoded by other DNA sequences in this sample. The CDR3 reads CASSLGRGGRTDTQYF. The CDR3 DNA sequence: TGTGCCAGCAGCTTGGGGCGGGGGGGCCGCACAGATACGCAGTATTTT. This chain links TRBV5-4 with TRBJ2-3; 9 bases agree with TRBD2. The V gene's germline CDR1 is SGHNT and CDR2 YYREEE (reference sequence). V lost 0 bases and J lost 1; bases outside the gene matches: 3. The CDR3 contains 16 residues.

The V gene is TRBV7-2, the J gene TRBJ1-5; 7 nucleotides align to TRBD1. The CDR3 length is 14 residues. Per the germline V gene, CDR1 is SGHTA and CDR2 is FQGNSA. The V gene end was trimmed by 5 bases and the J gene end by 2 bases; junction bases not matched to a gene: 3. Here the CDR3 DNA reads TGTGCCAGCAGCCGCGACAGGGGCAATCAGCCCCAGCATTTT. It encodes CASSRDRGNQPQHF.

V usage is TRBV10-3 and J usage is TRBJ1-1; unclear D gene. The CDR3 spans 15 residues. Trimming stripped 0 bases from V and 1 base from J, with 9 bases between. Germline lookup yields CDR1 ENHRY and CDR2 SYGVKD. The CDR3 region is CAISESIQTNTEAFF. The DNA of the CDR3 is TGTGCCATCAGTGAGTCGATCCAAACGAACACTGAAGCTTTCTTT.

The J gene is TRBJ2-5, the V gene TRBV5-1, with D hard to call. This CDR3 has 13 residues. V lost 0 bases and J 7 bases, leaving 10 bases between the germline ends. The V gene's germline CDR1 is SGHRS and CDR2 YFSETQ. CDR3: CASSLDGSRTQYF. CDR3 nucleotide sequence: TGCGCCAGCAGCTTGGATGGTTCACGGACCCAGTACTTC.

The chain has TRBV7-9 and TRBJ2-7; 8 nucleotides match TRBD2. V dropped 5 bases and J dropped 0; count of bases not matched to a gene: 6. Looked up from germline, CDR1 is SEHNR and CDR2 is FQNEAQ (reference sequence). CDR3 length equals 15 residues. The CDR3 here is CASSPSGGSSYEQYF. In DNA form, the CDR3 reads TGTGCCAGCAGCCCCTCGGGGGGGAGCTCCTACGAGCAGTACTTC.

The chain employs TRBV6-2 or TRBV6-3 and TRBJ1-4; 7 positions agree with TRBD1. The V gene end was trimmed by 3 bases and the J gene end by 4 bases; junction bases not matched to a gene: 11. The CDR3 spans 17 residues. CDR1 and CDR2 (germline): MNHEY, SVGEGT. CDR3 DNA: TGTGCCAGCAGTTATTCAGTTGGACAGGCCCGTAATGAAAAACTGTTTTTT. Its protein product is CASSYSVGQARNEKLFF.

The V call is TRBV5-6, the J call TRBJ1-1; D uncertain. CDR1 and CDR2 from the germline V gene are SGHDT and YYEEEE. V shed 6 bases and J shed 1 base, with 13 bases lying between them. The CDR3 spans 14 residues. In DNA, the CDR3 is TGTGCCAGCACCACCCGGGGAGGGAACACTGAAGCTTTCTTT. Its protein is CASTTRGGNTEAFF.

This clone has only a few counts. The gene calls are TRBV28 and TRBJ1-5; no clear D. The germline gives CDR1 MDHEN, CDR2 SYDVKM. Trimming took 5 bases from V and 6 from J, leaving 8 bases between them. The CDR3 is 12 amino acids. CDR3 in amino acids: CASSPPTQPQHF. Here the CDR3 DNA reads TGTGCCAGCAGTCCCCCCACTCAGCCCCAGCATTTT.

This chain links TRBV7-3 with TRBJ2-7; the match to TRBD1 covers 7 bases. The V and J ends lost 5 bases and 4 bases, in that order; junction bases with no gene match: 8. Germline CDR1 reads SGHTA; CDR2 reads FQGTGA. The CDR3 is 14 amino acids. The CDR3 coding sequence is TGTGCCAGCAGCCTTGGGACAGCTGAATACGAGCAGTACTTC. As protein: CASSLGTAEYEQYF.